This is a list of T cell receptor beta chains from one sample in a study of T cells after yellow fever vaccination. TCRdb passed the 5' RACE reads through MiXCR, listing each CDR3 protein once. This sample carries about 350,000 distinct CDR3 sequences, around 12% of them seen once, and the ten largest clones take 2.5% to 3.5%. The source material was CD4+ T cells sorted from PBMCs, sampled 15 days after the yellow fever booster vaccination. The receptors were sampled from a man aged 18 to 30 who received the YFV17D yellow fever vaccine. Both conserved end residues are part of each CDR3.

V: TRBV10-3
J: TRBJ2-7
CDR3: CAISGAEINYEQYF

V: TRBV18
J: TRBJ1-1
CDR3: CASSRGQVNTEAFF

V: TRBV18
J: TRBJ2-3
CDR3: CASSPDASGTDTQYF

V: TRBV9
J: TRBJ1-1
CDR3: CASSPQGTEAFF

V: TRBV5-1
J: TRBJ1-1
CDR3: CASSLGTFQGGTEAFF

V: TRBV12-3/TRBV12-4
J: TRBJ1-6
CDR3: CASSLFRGSYNSPLHF

V: TRBV18
J: TRBJ1-1
CDR3: CASSPLTGTLEAFF

V: TRBV5-6
J: TRBJ2-5
CDR3: CASSLLRETQYF

V: TRBV7-2
J: TRBJ2-5
CDR3: CASSLETASPQYF

V: TRBV20-1
J: TRBJ1-1
CDR3: CSARDAGAGNTEAFF

V: TRBV5-1
J: TRBJ2-2
CDR3: CASSVTGDNTGELFF

V: TRBV7-2
J: TRBJ1-5
CDR3: CASSPDGANQPQHF

V: TRBV5-4
J: TRBJ2-4
CDR3: CASRGTGLAKNIQYF